This passage covers 27 T cell receptor beta chains from one sample sequenced in a study of T cell responses to AZD1222 COVID-19 vaccine. The method was immunoSEQ multiplex PCR; TCRdb's version includes in-frame clones alone and lacks a portion of them. The table has over 120,000 clones, 75% to 90% seen once. Sequencing was performed on peripheral blood, taken on day 0 of AZD1222 vaccination. Source of these receptors: an adult in good health.

The V call is TRBV5-1, the J call TRBJ1-5; D is unclear. Germline V gene lookup returns CDR1 SGHRS and CDR2 YFSETQ. The CDR3 contains 13 residues. Trimming took 7 bases from V and 3 from J, leaving 11 bases between them. This chain's CDR3 is CASSAGDNQPQHF. The CDR3 nucleotides are TGCGCCAGCTCGGCAGGAGACAATCAGCCCCAGCATTTT.

The chain is built from TRBV6-5 and TRBJ1-2; D is unclear. V was trimmed by 6 bases and J by 3 bases, leaving 5 bases between them. CDR1 and CDR2 (germline): MNHEY, SVGAGI. CDR3 size: 11 residues. The CDR3 loop is CASRWDYGYTF. DNA of the CDR3: TGTGCCAGCAGGTGGGACTATGGCTACACCTTC.

The gene calls are TRBV28 and TRBJ1-2; 8 bases map to TRBD1. This CDR3 is built from 16 residues. J lost 3 bases, V lost 2 bases, and 8 bases had no gene match. The germline gives CDR1 MDHEN, CDR2 SYDVKM. CDR3 region: CASSLPPPGQDYGYTF. CDR3 nucleotide sequence: TGTGCCAGCAGTTTACCCCCCCCGGGACAGGACTATGGCTACACCTTC.

DNA of the CDR3: TGTGCCAGCAGCTTAAGTAGTAACACTGAAGCTTTCTTT. Amino acid sequence: CASSLSSNTEAFF. V gene TRBV7-9 combines with J gene TRBJ1-1; no clear D gene. The CDR3 spans 13 residues. Trimming stripped 2 bases from V and 2 bases from J, with 6 bases between. The germline V gene has CDR1 SEHNR and CDR2 FQNEAQ (reference sequence).

The rearrangement links TRBV11-2 to TRBJ1-5, with D perhaps TRBD1 (6 bases). Germline CDR1 and CDR2: SGHAT and FQNNGV. CDR3 size: 14 residues. V gave up 5 bases and J gave up 8 bases, with 16 bases separating them. CDR3 residues: CASSQGGGAKPQHF. The CDR3, as DNA: TGTGCCAGCAGCCAGGGCGGGGGGGCGAAGCCCCAGCATTTT.

The chain uses TRBV5-1 and TRBJ1-1; no reliable D call. This CDR3 is built from 15 residues. Trimming shortened V by 3 bases and J by 1 base, and 13 bases separated the two germline ends. Looked up from germline, CDR1 is SGHRS and CDR2 is YFSETQ. CDR3 in amino acids: CASSWGKGPNTEAFF. The DNA for the CDR3 is TGCGCCAGCAGCTGGGGAAAGGGCCCGAACACTGAAGCTTTCTTT.

The chain combines TRBV7-9 with TRBJ1-5; D is undetermined. Deletions cut 5 bases from V and 6 bases from J, with 14 bases between. Germline values: CDR1 SEHNR, CDR2 FQNEAQ (reference sequence). The CDR3 has 14 residues. The CDR3 sequence is CASSLDTVGQPQHF. The CDR3 DNA is TGTGCCAGCAGCCTCGACACGGTGGGTCAGCCCCAGCATTTT. Drawing the rest from reference TRBV7-9 and TRBJ1-5, the complete variable domain is DTGVSQNPRHKITKRGQNVTFRCDPISEHNRLYWYRQTLGQGPEFLTYFQNEAQLEKSRLLSDRFSAERPKGSFSTLEIQRTEQGDSAMYLCASSLDTVGQPQHFGDGTRLSIL.

This chain uses TRBV4-1 with TRBJ1-3, with D uncertain. The CDR3 runs to 14 residues. Germline-derived CDR1 and CDR2 are MGHRA and YSYEKL. Trimming took off 0 bases at V and 2 bases at J, with 5 bases between the two ends. The CDR3 bases are TGCGCCAGCAGCCAAGATGCTGCTGGAAACACCATATATTTT. Amino acids: CASSQDAAGNTIYF.

The CDR3 spells CASTTPPGTGPGTEAFF. DNA for the CDR3: TGTGCCAGCACCACCCCCCCGGGGACAGGGCCGGGCACTGAAGCTTTCTTT. The rearrangement uses TRBV2 and TRBJ1-1; 9 bases fit TRBD1. Germline trimming cut 7 bases from V and 4 bases from J; bases unmatched to any gene: 16. The CDR3 is 17 residues long. Per the germline V gene, CDR1 is SNHLY and CDR2 is FYNNEI.

The V gene is TRBV11-2, the J gene TRBJ2-7, with D unclear. V lost 1 base and J lost 6, with 13 bases in between. The germline V gene has CDR1 SGHAT and CDR2 FQNNGV. The CDR3 totals 14 residues. The CDR3 coding sequence is TGTGCCAGCAGCTTAGTTCAGTCATCCGGCGAGCAGTACTTC. Translated: CASSLVQSSGEQYF.

This clone was counted a single time. The chain carries TRBV5-4 and TRBJ1-4; the match to TRBD1 covers 7 bases. CDR1 and CDR2 (germline): SGHNT, YYREEE (reference sequence). This CDR3 spans 16 amino acids. J lost 5 bases, V lost 3 bases, and 10 bases had no gene match. CDR3 region: CASSSLNRGFNEKLFF. CDR3 in DNA: TGTGCCAGCAGCTCTCTCAACAGGGGATTCAATGAAAAACTGTTTTTT.

The J gene is TRBJ1-1, the V gene TRBV30; tentatively, D is TRBD1 (6 bases). Germline V gives CDR1 GTSNPN, CDR2 SVGIG (reference sequence). Trimming took 2 bases from V and 12 from J, leaving 19 bases between them. The CDR3 is 13 amino acids. CDR3 bases: TGTGCCTGGAGTAAGACAGGTGGAACTATTCCTTTCTTT. Translation: CAWSKTGGTIPFF.

The rearrangement links TRBV25-1 to TRBJ1-2, with 8 bases lining up with TRBD1. Germline V lookup: CDR1 MGHDK, CDR2 SYGVNS. The V and J ends lost 4 bases and 5 bases, in that order; junction bases with no gene match: 6. This CDR3 spans 14 amino acids. CDR3 in amino acids: CASSARGQGYGYTF. As DNA, the CDR3 is TGTGCCAGCAGTGCCAGGGGGCAAGGGTATGGCTACACCTTC.

CDR3 amino acids: CASSVGVTDQPQHF. Written as DNA, the CDR3 is TGTGCCAGCAGCGTAGGTGTGACAGACCAGCCCCAGCATTTT. The rearrangement links TRBV9 to TRBJ1-5; TRBD1 might be the D (5 bases). The V gene lost 0 bases and the J gene lost 7 bases, with 11 bases spanning the gap. The germline CDR1 and CDR2 sequences are SGDLS and YYNGEE. The CDR3 consists of 14 residues.

V gene TRBV5-1 combines with J gene TRBJ2-4; no clear D. The V end lost 5 bases, the J end lost 1 base, and 13 bases lay between the germline ends. The CDR3 length is 15 residues. Germline CDR1 SGHRS, CDR2 YFSETQ. CDR3 DNA: TGCGCCAGCAGTTACTCCGGGTTCGCCAAAAACATTCAGTACTTC. Protein: CASSYSGFAKNIQYF.

This chain joins TRBV29-1 and TRBJ1-2; D is unclear. The CDR3 consists of 10 residues. V dropped 1 base and J dropped 4 bases, with 1 base sitting between them. The germline V gene has CDR1 SQVTM and CDR2 ANQGSEA. The CDR3 loop reads CSVEGYGYTF. Written as DNA, the CDR3 is TGCAGCGTTGAAGGCTATGGCTACACCTTC.

The rearrangement joins TRBV30 to TRBJ1-5, with a possible D match to TRBD1 (5 bases). The CDR3 length is 15 residues. Trimming shortened V by 2 bases and J by 7 bases, and 18 bases separated the two germline ends. Germline V gives CDR1 GTSNPN, CDR2 SVGIG (reference sequence). CDR3: CAWSRGTGLVQPQHF. The CDR3 DNA is TGTGCCTGGAGTCGAGGGACGGGCCTGGTGCAGCCCCAGCATTTT.

This chain uses TRBV6-2 or TRBV6-3 with TRBJ1-2; 9 nucleotides line up with TRBD1. Looked up from germline, CDR1 is MNHEY and CDR2 is SVGEGT. After removal of 0 bases from V and 4 bases from J, the junction contained 0 bases not matched to a gene. CDR3 length: 14 amino acids. The DNA for the CDR3 is TGTGCCAGCAGTTACTCGACAGGGGGCTATGGCTACACCTTC. Its protein product is CASSYSTGGYGYTF.

The chain has TRBV15 and TRBJ1-1; D remains unclear. The V end was cut by 1 base, the J end by 1 base, with 7 bases between. This CDR3 has 14 amino acids. Germline lookup yields CDR1 LNHNV and CDR2 YYDKDF (reference sequence). The DNA of the CDR3 is TGTGCCACCAGCAGAGGTCGAGGGAACACTGAAGCTTTCTTT. Encoded protein: CATSRGRGNTEAFF.

This sequence joins TRBV12-3 or TRBV12-4 and TRBJ1-6; D uncertain. Trimming removed 7 bases from V and 10 bases from J, with 11 bases in between. The CDR3 sequence is 12 residues long. The CDR3 loop reads CASKNHRSPLHF. The CDR3 DNA sequence: TGTGCCAGCAAAAATCACCGATCACCCCTCCACTTT.

J is TRBJ2-3 and V is TRBV7-6; 9 nucleotides agree with TRBD2. This CDR3 contains 17 residues. CDR1 and CDR2 (germline): SGHVS, FNYEAQ. V lost 0 bases to trimming and J lost 4 bases; unmatched junction nucleotides: 8. Written as DNA, the CDR3 is TGTGCCAGCAGCTTAGCCCCGGGACTAGCAGTTGCAGATACGCAGTATTTT. Amino acids: CASSLAPGLAVADTQYF.

This clone was detected ten times or more. The rearrangement links TRBV18 to TRBJ1-4; D is unresolved. Germline values: CDR1 KGHSH, CDR2 LQKENI. The CDR3 consists of 13 residues. The V gene lost 4 bases and the J gene lost 5 bases, with 8 bases spanning the gap. The CDR3 loop is CASSRDANEKLFF. The CDR3 nucleotides read TGTGCCAGCTCACGAGACGCCAATGAAAAACTGTTTTTT.

The chain links TRBV18 to TRBJ2-7; TRBD1 agrees at 7 bases. The ends lost 3 bases at V and 7 bases at J; junction bases unmatched: 6. This CDR3 has 13 amino acids. Germline CDR1 reads KGHSH; CDR2 reads LQKENI. The CDR3 DNA sequence: TGTGCCAGCTCACCCGACAGGGCTGGGGAGCAGTACTTC. The encoded protein is CASSPDRAGEQYF.

This clone was counted once. V and J are TRBV2 and TRBJ1-1; D is undetermined. Germline assignment: CDR1 SNHLY and CDR2 FYNNEI. There are 13 residues in the CDR3. V lost 3 bases, J lost 1 base, and 6 bases lay in between. CDR3 DNA sequence: TGTGCCAGCAGTGACCGCCGGAACACTGAAGCTTTCTTT. Encoded protein: CASSDRRNTEAFF.

The gene calls are TRBV3-1 (or the pseudogene TRBV3-2) and TRBJ1-2; D ambiguous. Germline CDR1 and CDR2: LGHDT and YNNKEL (reference sequence). Deletions cut 1 base from V and 3 bases from J, with 9 bases between. The CDR3 has 14 amino acids. The DNA for the CDR3 is TGTGCCAGCAGCCAAGGGTCTGAGGACTATGGCTACACCTTC. Protein: CASSQGSEDYGYTF.

The chain is built from TRBV15 and TRBJ2-1; TRBD1 is a possible D gene (7 bases). V lost 3 bases and J 6 bases, leaving 18 bases between the germline ends. The germline gives CDR1 LNHNV, CDR2 YYDKDF (reference sequence). The CDR3 has 16 amino acids. The CDR3 bases are TGTGCCACCAGCAGGACCAGGGGGGTGGCATCCAATGAGCAGTTCTTC. It specifies CATSRTRGVASNEQFF.

V and J are TRBV24-1 and TRBJ2-2; D gene uncertain. The germline V and J ends were trimmed by 3 bases and 3 bases, with 7 bases remaining between them. The CDR3 loop spans 14 amino acids. Germline loops: CDR1 KGHDR, CDR2 SFDVKD. The CDR3 is CATSDQMYTGELFF. The CDR3 region has the DNA TGTGCCACCAGTGATCAAATGTACACCGGGGAGCTGTTTTTT.